The 21 T cell receptor beta chains below all came from one sample that was sequenced in a study of pediatric ulcerative colitis. Assay: immunoSEQ multiplex PCR; the TCRdb copy retains only in-frame clones and omits some. The table lists about 36,000 clones, approximately 87% of them singletons, with approximately 23% in the top ten. The sample was blood. The receptors derive from a girl aged 5-17 years with moderate ulcerative colitis.

The gene calls are TRBV25-1 and TRBJ2-7; TRBD2 matches 13 bases. V dropped 3 bases and J dropped 4; count of bases not matched to a gene: 3. The CDR3 loop spans 15 amino acids. The germline V gene encodes CDR1 MGHDK and CDR2 SYGVNS. The CDR3 coding sequence is TGTGCCAGCAGTGATCGGACTAGCGGGAGTTACGAGCAGTACTTC. Amino acid sequence: CASSDRTSGSYEQYF.

The rearrangement links TRBV19 to TRBJ2-1; D tentatively fits TRBD1 or TRBD2 (5 bases each). This CDR3 is built from 13 residues. V was cut by 4 bases and J by 6 bases, with 10 bases left in between. Germline CDR1 reads LNHDA; CDR2 reads SQIVND (reference sequence). CDR3 sequence (DNA): TGTGCCAGTAGTAGCCGGGGCGGCAATGAGCAGTTCTTC. Translating it yields CASSSRGGNEQFF.

The chain has TRBV29-1 and TRBJ1-2; 8 bases map to TRBD1. The CDR3 has 13 residues. The germline gives CDR1 SQVTM, CDR2 ANQGSEA. J was trimmed by 5 bases and V by 5 bases; bases with no gene match: 7. The CDR3 loop is CSVPKDREYGYTF. For the CDR3, the DNA is TGCAGCGTTCCTAAGGACAGGGAATATGGCTACACCTTC.

The J gene is TRBJ2-1, the V gene TRBV5-1; D is possibly TRBD1 or TRBD2 (5 bases each). CDR3 length: 16 residues. Trimming left V 1 base short and J 7 bases short, with 18 bases between. Germline loops: CDR1 SGHRS, CDR2 YFSETQ. CDR3: CASSLWPGQGRNEQFF. The CDR3 bases are TGCGCCAGCAGCTTGTGGCCGGGGCAGGGTAGGAATGAGCAGTTCTTC.

V and J are TRBV11-3 and TRBJ2-1; D is possibly TRBD2 (7 bases). From germline, CDR1 is SGHNT and CDR2 YENEEA. Trimming shortened V by 1 base and J by 5 bases, and 12 bases separated the two germline ends. This CDR3 spans 15 amino acids. The CDR3 spells CASSLVGGQDNEQFF. The CDR3 DNA reads as TGTGCCAGCAGCTTAGTCGGGGGGCAAGACAATGAGCAGTTCTTC.

This clone was seen a handful of times. The chain recombines TRBV7-9 with TRBJ1-2; 8 positions agree with TRBD1. In germline, CDR1 is SEHNR, CDR2 FQNEAQ (reference sequence). After removal of 2 bases from V and 7 bases from J, the junction contained 9 bases not matched to a gene. The CDR3 runs to 15 residues. The CDR3 sequence is CASSLSFRGRSGYTF. CDR3 bases: TGTGCCAGCAGCTTATCGTTCAGGGGGCGGAGTGGCTACACCTTC.

The genes are TRBV19 and TRBJ1-1; D is unclear. Germline CDR1 reads LNHDA; CDR2 reads SQIVND (reference sequence). This CDR3 is built from 12 residues. V lost 4 bases and J 6 bases, leaving 9 bases between the germline ends. The DNA of the CDR3 is TGTGCCAGTAGTACCGGGCCAGCTGAAGCTTTCTTT. It is translated as CASSTGPAEAFF.

The gene calls are TRBV28 and TRBJ2-3, with D hard to call. The CDR3 sequence is 12 residues long. Germline CDR1 and CDR2: MDHEN and SYDVKM. V lost 2 bases, J lost 8 bases, and 8 bases lay in between. The CDR3 bases are TGTGCCAGCAGTTTAGAAGCTTCTACGCAGTATTTT. It yields the protein CASSLEASTQYF.

The chain recombines TRBV4-1 with TRBJ2-2, with D tentatively TRBD1 (5 bases). This CDR3 has 14 residues. Trimming pared 4 bases from V and 5 bases from J, leaving 11 bases between. CDR1 is MGHRA, CDR2 YSYEKL, per germline. The CDR3 reads CASSRAGITGELFF. The CDR3 bases are TGCGCCAGCAGCCGGGCAGGGATAACCGGGGAGCTGTTTTTT.

The chain couples TRBV13 to TRBJ2-6; D remains ambiguous. V was clipped by 0 bases and J by 6 bases, with 0 bases between them. Germline V lookup: CDR1 PRHDT, CDR2 FYEKMQ (reference sequence). There are 12 residues in the CDR3. The CDR3 here is CASSLGANVLTF. The CDR3 DNA follows: TGTGCCAGCAGCTTAGGGGCCAACGTCCTGACTTTC.

V usage is TRBV4-3 and J usage is TRBJ1-1; tentative D call: TRBD1 (5 bases). The germline gives CDR1 LGHNA, CDR2 YSLEER. With 4 bases removed from V and 5 bases from J, the gap between germline ends came to 17 bases. CDR3 length: 15 residues. In DNA, the CDR3 is TGCGCCAGCAGCCGAACCACGGGGGGTGGGACTGAAGCTTTCTTT. Amino acid sequence: CASSRTTGGGTEAFF.

The rearrangement links TRBV19 to TRBJ2-7; no definite D call. Trimming shortened V by 3 bases and J by 3 bases, and 9 bases separated the two germline ends. Germline CDR1 and CDR2: LNHDA and SQIVND (reference sequence). This CDR3 is 13 amino acids long. The CDR3: CASSMGQFYEQYF. The CDR3 DNA is TGTGCCAGTAGTATGGGTCAGTTCTACGAGCAGTACTTC.

V usage is TRBV27 and J usage is TRBJ1-5, with D perhaps TRBD1 (6 bases). Trimming cost V 6 bases and J 3 bases, with 21 bases left between them. Germline CDR1 MNHEY, CDR2 SMNVEV (reference sequence). The CDR3 is 17 residues long. Here the CDR3 DNA reads TGTGCCAGCAGCCCGCTGAAGGGGGGGACCAACAATCAGCCCCAGCATTTT. Translated, it gives CASSPLKGGTNNQPQHF.

The CDR3 here is CASSPGQGPNEKLFF. In DNA, the CDR3 is TGTGCCAGCAGTCCGGGACAGGGACCCAATGAAAAACTGTTTTTT. The V gene is TRBV7-2, the J gene TRBJ1-4; 9 nucleotides align to TRBD1. The V segment lost 6 bases and the J segment 5 bases; nucleotides outside the gene matches: 7. The CDR3 sequence is 15 residues long. Germline-derived CDR1 and CDR2 are SGHTA and FQGNSA.

In its sample, this clone was seen once. The chain employs TRBV18 and TRBJ1-1; D is undetermined. Germline CDR1 reads KGHSH; CDR2 reads LQKENI. The CDR3 is 12 amino acids. Trimming took off 4 bases at V and 1 base at J, with 4 bases between the two ends. CDR3 sequence reads: CASSRGNTEAFF. DNA for the CDR3: TGTGCCAGCTCACGGGGGAACACTGAAGCTTTCTTT.

The J gene is TRBJ2-5, the V gene TRBV5-4; possibly TRBD1 for D (6 bases). Trimming cost V 4 bases and J 4 bases, with 17 bases left between them. Germline V gene lookup returns CDR1 SGHNT and CDR2 YYREEE (reference sequence). CDR3 size: 15 residues. In nucleotides, the CDR3 is TGTGCCAGCAGCCCAACTTTGGGGGCGGGAGAGACCCAGTACTTC. Encoded protein: CASSPTLGAGETQYF.

The J gene is TRBJ1-5, the V gene TRBV2; no clear D. Trimming left V 0 bases short and J 6 bases short, with 6 bases between. CDR1 is SNHLY, CDR2 FYNNEI, per germline. The CDR3 extends over 13 amino acids. CDR3 in amino acids: CASSEALIQPQHF. In DNA, the CDR3 is TGTGCCAGCAGTGAAGCTCTAATTCAGCCCCAGCATTTT. Filled out from reference TRBV2 and TRBJ1-5, the complete variable domain reads EPEVTQTPSHQVTQMGQEVILRCVPISNHLYFYWYRQILGQKVEFLVSFYNNEISEKSEIFDDQFSVERPDGSNFTLKIRSTKLEDSAMYFCASSEALIQPQHFGDGTRLSIL.

The J gene is TRBJ1-3, the V gene TRBV25-1; D not resolved. Trimming pared 5 bases from V and 3 bases from J, leaving 11 bases between. This CDR3 contains 14 residues. Germline CDR1 MGHDK, CDR2 SYGVNS. The CDR3 bases are TGTGCCAGCAGTCCAAGGGCGGATGGAAACACCATATATTTT. Encoded protein: CASSPRADGNTIYF.

The sample holds one count of this clone. The chain has TRBV7-9 and TRBJ1-4, with 8 bases lining up with TRBD1. Trimming cost V 5 bases and J 1 base; bases outside gene matches: 3. The CDR3 spans 15 residues. In germline, CDR1 is SEHNR, CDR2 FQNEAQ (reference sequence). CDR3 bases: TGTGCCAGCAGCGAACAGGGGGTAACTAATGAAAAACTGTTTTTT. This codes for CASSEQGVTNEKLFF.

V gene TRBV11-2 combines with J gene TRBJ2-1; 8 bases are a match to TRBD2. Germline lookup yields CDR1 SGHAT and CDR2 FQNNGV. This CDR3 comprises 15 residues. Trimming took 4 bases from V and 10 from J; bases not matched to a gene: 12. DNA of the CDR3: TGTGCCAGCAGCTATCTGGGGCTAGCGGGTGACGAGCAGTTCTTC. It yields the protein CASSYLGLAGDEQFF. The variable domain in full, with the rest retrieved from reference TRBV11-2 and TRBJ2-1, is EAGVAQSPRYKIIEKRQSVAFWCNPISGHATLYWYQQILGQGPKLLIQFQNNGVVDDSQLPKDRFSAERLKGVDSTLKIQPAKLEDSAVYLCASSYLGLAGDEQFFGPGTRLTVL.

The chain joins TRBV4-1 to TRBJ2-5, with a weak D call TRBD2 (6 bases). Germline-derived CDR1 and CDR2 are MGHRA and YSYEKL. CDR3 length: 13 residues. The V gene lost 3 bases and the J gene lost 4 bases, with 9 bases spanning the gap. CDR3 sequence reads: CASSQWRGETQYF. The CDR3 nucleotides are TGCGCCAGCAGCCAGTGGAGGGGAGAGACCCAGTACTTC.